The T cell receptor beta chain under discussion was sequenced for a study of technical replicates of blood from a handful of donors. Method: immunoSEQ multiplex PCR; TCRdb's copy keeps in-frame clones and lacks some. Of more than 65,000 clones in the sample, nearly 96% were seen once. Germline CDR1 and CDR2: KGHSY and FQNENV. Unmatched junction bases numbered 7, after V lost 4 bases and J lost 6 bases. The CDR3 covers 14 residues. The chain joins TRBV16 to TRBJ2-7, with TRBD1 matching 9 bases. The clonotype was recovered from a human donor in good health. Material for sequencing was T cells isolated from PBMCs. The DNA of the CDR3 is TGTGCCAGCAGCCGCTGGGACAGGGTATTCGAGCAGTACTTC. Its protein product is CASSRWDRVFEQYF.